The 15 T cell receptor beta chains reported below all come from one sample, sequenced in a study of cytomegalovirus exposure and HLA in healthy donors. This PCR relied on a set of 60 Vbeta primers and 13 Jbeta primers. Using immunoSEQ multiplex PCR, the repertoire was profiled, and TCRdb retains in-frame clones only, with some absent. The data hold 99,000 or so clones, with over 75% observed a single time. Sequenced material: PBMCs. These TCRs come from a man aged 30-40 years in good health and CMV-seropositive.

This chain links TRBV29-1 with TRBJ1-1, with D perhaps matching TRBD1 (5 bases). The V end lost 7 bases, the J end lost 0 bases, and 15 bases lay between the germline ends. CDR3 length: 14 amino acids. Looked up from germline, CDR1 is SQVTM and CDR2 is ANQGSEA. The CDR3 loop reads CSADKDILNTEAFF. CDR3 bases: TGCAGCGCCGACAAGGACATCCTGAACACTGAAGCTTTCTTT.

This chain joins TRBV5-1 and TRBJ2-1; the match to TRBD1 covers 10 bases. The CDR3 length is 20 residues. V trimming: 4 bases; J trimming: 6 bases; junction bases outside the gene matches: 22. Per the germline V gene, CDR1 is SGHRS and CDR2 is YFSETQ. DNA for the CDR3: TGCGCCAGCAGCGCGCCCCCCGGGACAGGGGCCAGCGGGCCCCTCAATGAGCAGTTCTTC. It translates to CASSAPPGTGASGPLNEQFF.

The rearrangement uses TRBV19 and TRBJ1-2; no firm D call. The CDR3 sequence is 16 residues long. Trimming stripped 3 bases from V and 1 base from J, with 15 bases between. Germline V gene lookup returns CDR1 LNHDA and CDR2 SQIVND (reference sequence). Written as DNA, the CDR3 is TGTGCCAGTAGTATGCCCTCGGGAGGCCTTAACTATGGCTACACCTTC. Protein product: CASSMPSGGLNYGYTF.

The chain carries TRBV4-1 and TRBJ1-3, with D maybe TRBD1 (6 bases). The V and J ends lost 5 bases and 1 base respectively, with 12 bases between them. The CDR3 loop spans 15 amino acids. Germline V CDR1 and CDR2: MGHRA, YSYEKL. The CDR3 loop is CASSSPGTSGNTIYF. CDR3 sequence (DNA): TGCGCCAGCAGCTCCCCCGGGACATCTGGAAACACCATATATTTT.

V gene TRBV5-1 combines with J gene TRBJ2-1; 7 bases are a match to TRBD2. The CDR3 runs 14 residues. In germline, CDR1 is SGHRS, CDR2 YFSETQ. V shed 0 bases and J 10 bases; nucleotides not matched to a gene: 7. DNA of the CDR3: TGCGCCAGCAGCTTGGCCTGGGGGGGAGAGGAGCAGTTCTTC. Its translation: CASSLAWGGEEQFF.

The chain links TRBV4-1 to TRBJ1-1; no clear D gene. Trimming removed 1 base from V and 0 bases from J, with 3 bases in between. The CDR3 extends over 13 amino acids. Per germline, CDR1 MGHRA and CDR2 YSYEKL. As DNA, the CDR3 is TGCGCCAGCAGCCAAGGAGTGAACACTGAAGCTTTCTTT. Protein sequence: CASSQGVNTEAFF.

The chain links TRBV4-1 to TRBJ1-2; tentative D call: TRBD1 (6 bases). The V end lost 4 bases, the J end lost 3 bases, and 15 bases lay between the germline ends. Germline-derived CDR1 and CDR2 are MGHRA and YSYEKL. The length of the CDR3 is 15 residues. The CDR3 coding sequence is TGCGCCAGCAGCCGAGGGGAACAGGGTGACTATGGCTACACCTTC. Protein: CASSRGEQGDYGYTF.

This chain connects TRBV30 to TRBJ1-5; D is uncertain. CDR3 length equals 14 residues. Germline V gives CDR1 GTSNPN, CDR2 SVGIG (reference sequence). V lost 8 bases, J lost 7 bases, and 21 bases lay in between. The CDR3, as DNA: TGTGCCGGCAGCCTCGGAGGGAGCGGGCAGCCCCAGCATTTT. This codes for CAGSLGGSGQPQHF.

The chain uses TRBV2 and TRBJ2-5, with 7 bases identical to TRBD2. V shed 2 bases, J shed 12 bases, and the junction held 3 bases outside the gene matches. In germline, CDR1 is SNHLY, CDR2 FYNNEI. There are 11 residues in the CDR3. The CDR3 bases are TGTGCCAGCAGTGAAAAGGCGGGGGAGTACTTC. Amino acid sequence: CASSEKAGEYF.

This sequence joins TRBV27 and TRBJ2-2; tentative D call: TRBD1 (6 bases). The germline V gene encodes CDR1 MNHEY and CDR2 SMNVEV (reference sequence). CDR3 length: 15 residues. Trimming shortened V by 7 bases and J by 0 bases, and 12 bases separated the two germline ends. CDR3 loop: CASTFGGSNTGELFF. CDR3 in DNA: TGTGCCAGCACCTTTGGGGGCTCGAACACCGGGGAGCTGTTTTTT.

The V gene is TRBV27, the J gene TRBJ1-1, with D maybe TRBD1 (5 bases). CDR3 length: 14 residues. V shed 6 bases and J shed 5 bases, with 16 bases lying between them. In germline, CDR1 is MNHEY, CDR2 SMNVEV (reference sequence). The CDR3 region is CASSMRAEGTEAFF. The CDR3 bases are TGTGCCAGCAGCATGAGGGCGGAGGGGACTGAAGCTTTCTTT.

The chain uses TRBV9 and TRBJ1-6; D not resolved. The CDR3 spans 15 residues. The germline V gene encodes CDR1 SGDLS and CDR2 YYNGEE. V was pared by 0 bases and J by 4 bases, with 8 bases between. The CDR3, as DNA: TGTGCCAGCAGCGTAGGGTATAGTTATAATTCACCCCTCCACTTT. It yields the protein CASSVGYSYNSPLHF.

The CDR3 DNA is TGTGCCAGCAGCCCTAAGCGGGGGGGCCTCGAGCAGTACTTC. Translated, it gives CASSPKRGGLEQYF. This chain joins TRBV7-2 and TRBJ2-7, with TRBD2 matching 10 bases. The CDR3 loop spans 14 amino acids. Germline CDR1 and CDR2: SGHTA and FQGNSA. J lost 6 bases, V lost 5 bases, and 7 bases had no gene match.

This clone was counted once. The chain employs TRBV6-5 and TRBJ2-7; 7 nucleotides align to TRBD1. CDR3 size: 14 residues. The germline gives CDR1 MNHEY, CDR2 SVGAGI. J lost 1 base, V lost 2 bases, and 2 bases had no gene match. In DNA, the CDR3 is TGTGCCAGCAGTTACGGGACAGCTTCCTACGAGCAGTACTTC. Protein sequence: CASSYGTASYEQYF.

The chain is built from TRBV6-5 and TRBJ2-5; D might be TRBD1 (6 bases). Near its end, the DNA agrees better with TRBJ2-7, so the J call may be wrong. The CDR3 loop spans 13 amino acids. CDR1 is MNHEY and CDR2 is SVGAGI in the germline V gene. The CDR3 sequence is CASSARTAYEQYF. CDR3 coding DNA: TGTGCCAGCAGTGCCCGGACAGCCTACGAGCAGTACTTC.